The 3 T cell receptor beta chains reported below all come from one sample, sequenced in a study of T cell responses to AZD1222 COVID-19 vaccine. TCRdb's table, derived via immunoSEQ multiplex PCR, lists solely in-frame clones and lacks some. Among some 70,000 clones, over 70% were seen once, and the ten largest hold over 13%. The specimen comprised peripheral blood, sampled 28 days after the second AZD1222 dose. The receptors were gathered from an adult who received the AZD1222 COVID-19 vaccine.

The chain recombines TRBV5-1 with TRBJ1-1; TRBD1 matches 7 bases. Germline V CDR1 and CDR2: SGHRS, YFSETQ. The CDR3 extends over 15 amino acids. The junction had 11 bases not matched to a gene; V was cut back by 5 bases and J by 4 bases. The CDR3 loop reads CASSPDTGEGTEAFF. The DNA of the CDR3 is TGCGCCAGCAGTCCAGACACAGGGGAGGGCACTGAAGCTTTCTTT.

The chain joins TRBV27 to TRBJ2-7, with a tentative D call TRBD2 (5 bases). Germline assignment: CDR1 MNHEY and CDR2 SMNVEV (reference sequence). This CDR3 is 16 amino acids long. Trimming removed 5 bases from V and 3 bases from J, with 20 bases in between. CDR3 sequence: CASSGLKVGNSYEQYF. The CDR3 DNA is TGTGCCAGCAGTGGACTTAAGGTGGGGAATAGCTACGAGCAGTACTTC.

The chain employs TRBV10-3 and TRBJ2-7, with TRBD1 matching 10 bases. The germline gives CDR1 ENHRY, CDR2 SYGVKD. The CDR3 consists of 15 residues. V trimming: 1 base; J trimming: 3 bases; junction bases outside the gene matches: 3. Written as DNA, the CDR3 is TGTGCCATCAGTGAGTGGAGGACAGGGGGCTACGAGCAGTACTTC. This gives the protein CAISEWRTGGYEQYF.